The TCR beta chain described here comes from a study of blood T cell repertoires in COVID-19. Study in general: Samples came from the United States, Italy and Spain, spanning acute and convalescent COVID-19. The analysed material was cDNA or gDNA that came from T cells, B-cell-depleted T cells, or PBMCs.

As handled by the study authors: Cell counts per sample came from amplifying reference gene primers. Generated by immunoSEQ multiplex PCR, the TCRdb table keeps only in-frame clones and is missing some. Clone size and the V and J calls come from that table; the DNA yielded D and trimming. Here the sample spans 150,000 or so clones, 70% to 90% being singletons. Germline-derived CDR1 and CDR2 are SGHTA and FQGNSA. Trimming took 1 base from V and 1 from J; bases not matched to a gene: 6. CDR3 length equals 17 residues. Seattle patients were enrolled while actively infected and followed longitudinally. The chain links TRBV7-2 to TRBJ2-4; 8 nucleotides line up with TRBD1. This TCR was recovered from a man between 60 and 75 years old with COVID-19, enrolled during active disease. Sequences were obtained from peripheral blood. CDR3 sequence (DNA): TGTGCCAGCAGCTTAGTATTTCAGGGGGCTGCCAAAAACATTCAGTACTTC. It is translated as CASSLVFQGAAKNIQYF.